These T cell receptor beta chains were read from a single sample in a study of CD8 T cells in Susac syndrome. Each CDR3 protein gets one entry after TCRdb re-called the immunoSEQ multiplex PCR reads with MiXCR. The sample shows more than 250,000 distinct CDR3 sequences, about 90% of them seen only once. Sequences were obtained from CD4+ T cells from PBMCs. These receptors were taken from a human donor with multiple sclerosis. Each CDR3 is given with its conserved first and last residue. The D gene is left open where the match is weak. A row's size may be missing; if present it is once, few, many or a size class.

v_gene	abundance	j_gene	d_gene	CDR3aa	CDR3nt
TRBV7-2	NA	TRBJ1-1	NA	CASKQIPNTEAFF	TGTGCCAGTAAACAGATCCCGAACACTGAAGCTTTCTTT
TRBV12-3/TRBV12-4	NA	TRBJ2-7	TRBD2	CASSLGRLAVAYEQYF	TGTGCCAGCAGTTTAGGCCGGCTAGCGGTTGCCTACGAGCAGTACTTC
TRBV6-2/TRBV6-3	NA	TRBJ1-5	NA	CASSYPVGSPALQPQHF	TGTGCCAGCAGTTACCCCGTGGGGTCACCGGCTCTTCAGCCCCAGCATTTT
TRBV3-1	NA	TRBJ2-1	NA	CASSVDIDSYNEQFF	TGTGCCAGCAGCGTGGACATAGACTCCTACAATGAGCAGTTCTTC
TRBV4-2	NA	TRBJ2-1	NA	CASSQEGTVADSYNEQFF	TGTGCCAGCAGCCAAGAGGGGACGGTGGCGGACTCCTACAATGAGCAGTTCTTC
TRBV5-1	NA	TRBJ1-1	NA	CASSRWTAEGTEAFF	TGCGCCAGCAGCCGCTGGACAGCAGAAGGGACTGAAGCTTTCTTT
TRBV25-1	NA	TRBJ1-2	NA	CASSEFVRGRSGYTF	TGTGCCAGCAGTGAATTTGTCCGGGGAAGGAGCGGCTACACCTTC
TRBV3-1	NA	TRBJ1-5	TRBD1	CASSQGQGAYQPQHF	TGTGCCAGCAGCCAAGGGCAGGGGGCCTATCAGCCCCAGCATTTT
TRBV29-1	NA	TRBJ2-2	NA	CSGQDTGELFF	TGCAGCGGGCAGGACACCGGGGAGCTGTTTTTT
TRBV20-1	NA	TRBJ2-5	TRBD2	CSAQSRLAGGPYQETQYF	TGCAGTGCTCAGAGCCGACTAGCGGGGGGGCCGTACCAAGAGACCCAGTACTTC
TRBV12-3/TRBV12-4	NA	TRBJ2-3	NA	CASSLDVSTDTQYF	TGTGCCAGCAGTTTGGACGTAAGCACAGATACGCAGTATTTT
TRBV6-6	NA	TRBJ2-1	TRBD1	CASSPGGTGGHNEQFF	TGTGCCAGCAGTCCTGGGGGGACAGGGGGCCACAATGAGCAGTTCTTC
TRBV12-3/TRBV12-4	NA	TRBJ2-5	NA	CASSFFNTAETQYF	TGTGCCAGCAGTTTTTTCAACACGGCGGAGACCCAGTACTTC
TRBV12-3/TRBV12-4	NA	TRBJ1-2	NA	CASSSGGLTYGYTF	TGTGCCAGCAGTTCTGGGGGGCTGACCTATGGCTACACCTTC
TRBV7-2	NA	TRBJ2-7	NA	CASSLGRVAYEQYF	TGTGCCAGCAGCTTAGGTCGGGTAGCCTACGAGCAGTACTTC
TRBV5-1	NA	TRBJ2-7	TRBD2	CASSKGLADYEQYF	TGCGCCAGCAGCAAGGGACTAGCAGATTACGAGCAGTACTTC
TRBV9	NA	TRBJ2-2	NA	CASSVVNGELFF	TGTGCCAGCAGCGTAGTTAACGGGGAGCTGTTTTTT
TRBV5-4	NA	TRBJ1-1	TRBD1	CASSLPRQGNVNTEAFF	TGTGCCAGCAGCTTACCCCGACAGGGGAACGTGAACACTGAAGCTTTCTTT
TRBV27	NA	TRBJ1-6	TRBD1	CASSLWTGVNSPLHF	TGTGCCAGCAGTTTATGGACAGGGGTAAATTCACCCCTCCACTTT
TRBV7-2	NA	TRBJ2-1	NA	CASSLSAGLSYNEQFF	TGTGCCAGCAGCCTTAGCGCAGGGCTCTCCTACAATGAGCAGTTCTTC
TRBV18	NA	TRBJ1-5	NA	CASSRGGDNQPQHF	TGTGCCAGCTCAAGGGGGGGGGACAATCAGCCCCAGCATTTT
TRBV12-3/TRBV12-4	once	TRBJ1-2	NA	CASSPWTLGGYTF	TGTGCCAGCAGTCCCTGGACACTCGGGGGCTACACCTTC
TRBV2	NA	TRBJ1-5	TRBD1	CASSRTGNNQPQHF	TGTGCCAGCAGCCGGACAGGGAACAATCAGCCCCAGCATTTT
TRBV10-3	once	TRBJ1-1	NA	CAISESETNTEAFF	TGTGCCATCAGTGAGTCGGAGACGAACACTGAAGCTTTCTTT
TRBV29-1	NA	TRBJ1-1	NA	CSVVEVGFAEAFF	TGCAGCGTTGTAGAGGTAGGGTTCGCTGAAGCTTTCTTT
TRBV30	NA	TRBJ2-7	NA	CAWSPTTYEQYF	TGTGCCTGGAGTCCCACAACCTACGAGCAGTACTTC
TRBV7-9	once	TRBJ2-7	NA	CASSAKDRGGYEQYF	TGTGCCAGCAGCGCAAAAGATCGAGGCGGCTACGAGCAGTACTTC
TRBV7-9	NA	TRBJ1-1	NA	CASSFVMEGPSGEAFF	TGTGCCAGCAGCTTTGTCATGGAGGGCCCTAGTGGTGAAGCTTTCTTT
TRBV2	NA	TRBJ1-2	NA	CASSETVHSRPLF	TGTGCCAGCAGTGAAACAGTACATTCGAGGCCCTTATTC
TRBV20-1	NA	TRBJ2-7	TRBD1	CSAKTGLGLYEQYF	TGCAGTGCCAAGACAGGGTTAGGTCTCTACGAGCAGTACTTC
TRBV19	few	TRBJ1-6	NA	CASSGGSGNSPLHF	TGTGCCAGTAGTGGCGGATCCGGTAATTCACCCCTCCACTTT